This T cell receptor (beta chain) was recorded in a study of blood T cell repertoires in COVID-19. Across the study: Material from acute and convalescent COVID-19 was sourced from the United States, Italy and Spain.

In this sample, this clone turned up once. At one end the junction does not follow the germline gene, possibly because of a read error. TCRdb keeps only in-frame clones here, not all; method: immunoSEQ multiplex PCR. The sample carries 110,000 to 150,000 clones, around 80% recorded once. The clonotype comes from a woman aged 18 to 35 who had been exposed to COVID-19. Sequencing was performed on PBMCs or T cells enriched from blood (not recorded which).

The CDR3 region is CASSEGGWGQGLF. In DNA, the CDR3 is TGTGCCAGCAGTGAAGGGGGGTGGGGACAGGGCCTCTTT. This chain links TRBV6-1 with TRBJ1-6; the match to TRBD1 covers 9 bases. Per the germline V gene, CDR1 is MNHNS and CDR2 is SASEGT. This CDR3 spans 13 amino acids.